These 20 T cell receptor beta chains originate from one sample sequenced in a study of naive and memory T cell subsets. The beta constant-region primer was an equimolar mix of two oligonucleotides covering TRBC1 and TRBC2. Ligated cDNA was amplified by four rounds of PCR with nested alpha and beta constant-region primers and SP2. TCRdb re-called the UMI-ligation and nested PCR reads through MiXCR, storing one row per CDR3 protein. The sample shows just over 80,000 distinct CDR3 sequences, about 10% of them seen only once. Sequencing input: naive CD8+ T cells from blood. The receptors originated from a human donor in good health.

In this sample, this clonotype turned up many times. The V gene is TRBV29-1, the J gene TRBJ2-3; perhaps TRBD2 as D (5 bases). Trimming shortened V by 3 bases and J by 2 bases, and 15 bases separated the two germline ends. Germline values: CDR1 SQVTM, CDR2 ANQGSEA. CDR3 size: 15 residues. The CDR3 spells CSVDGLEEDTDTQYF. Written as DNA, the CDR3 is TGCAGCGTTGATGGGCTTGAGGAGGACACAGATACGCAGTATTTT.

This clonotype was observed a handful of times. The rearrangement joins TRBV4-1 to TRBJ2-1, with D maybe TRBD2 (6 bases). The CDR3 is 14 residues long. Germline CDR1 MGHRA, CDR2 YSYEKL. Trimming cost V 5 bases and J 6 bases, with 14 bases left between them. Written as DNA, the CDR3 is TGCGCCAGCAGCATGGGACTCCAGTTCAATGAGCAGTTCTTC. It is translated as CASSMGLQFNEQFF.

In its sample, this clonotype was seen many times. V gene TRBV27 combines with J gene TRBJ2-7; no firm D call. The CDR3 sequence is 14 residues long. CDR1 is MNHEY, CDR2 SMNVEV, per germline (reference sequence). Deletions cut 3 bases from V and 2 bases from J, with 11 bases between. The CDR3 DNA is TGTGCCAGCAGTTTCCTGTCTACAACCTACGAGCAGTACTTC. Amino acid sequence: CASSFLSTTYEQYF.

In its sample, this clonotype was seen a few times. DNA of the CDR3: TGTGCCAGCAGTGCTGCGTGGGGGGAGCTGTTTTTT. It is translated as CASSAAWGELFF. This chain uses TRBV12-3 or TRBV12-4 with TRBJ2-2; D is undetermined. The CDR3 contains 12 residues. V was clipped by 5 bases and J by 8 bases, with 9 bases between them.

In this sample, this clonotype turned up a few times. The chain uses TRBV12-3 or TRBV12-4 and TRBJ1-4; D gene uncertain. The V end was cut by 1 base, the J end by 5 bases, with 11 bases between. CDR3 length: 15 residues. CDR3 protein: CASSLERQTNEKLFF. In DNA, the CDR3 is TGTGCCAGCAGTTTAGAACGGCAGACCAATGAAAAACTGTTTTTT.

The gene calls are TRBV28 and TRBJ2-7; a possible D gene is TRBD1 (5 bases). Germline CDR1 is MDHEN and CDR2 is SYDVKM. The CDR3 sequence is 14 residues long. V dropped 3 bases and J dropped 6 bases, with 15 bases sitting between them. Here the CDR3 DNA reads TGTGCCAGCAGTTTGGTGGACAACCGGGCCGAGCAGTACTTC. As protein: CASSLVDNRAEQYF.

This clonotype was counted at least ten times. Here the CDR3 DNA reads TGTGCCAGCAGCCGGCGGCTAGCGGGAACCAATGAGCAGTTCTTC. Amino acids: CASSRRLAGTNEQFF. The gene calls are TRBV3-1 and TRBJ2-1; 9 bases line up with TRBD2. Losses at the gene ends were 4 bases for V and 6 bases for J; bases not matched to a gene: 7. The CDR3 runs 15 residues. Germline loops: CDR1 LGHDT, CDR2 YNNKEL (reference sequence).

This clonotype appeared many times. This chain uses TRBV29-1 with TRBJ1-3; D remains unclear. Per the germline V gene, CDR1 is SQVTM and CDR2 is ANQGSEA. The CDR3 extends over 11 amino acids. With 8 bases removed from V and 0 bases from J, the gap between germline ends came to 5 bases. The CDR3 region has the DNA TGCAGCTCCGCCTCTGGAAACACCATATATTTT. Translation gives CSSASGNTIYF.

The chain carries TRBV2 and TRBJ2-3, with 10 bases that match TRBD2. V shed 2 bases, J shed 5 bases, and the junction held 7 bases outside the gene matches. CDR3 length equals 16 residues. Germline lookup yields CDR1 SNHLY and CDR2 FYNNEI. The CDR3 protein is CASSESLAGDVDTQYF. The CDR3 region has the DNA TGTGCCAGCAGTGAAAGCCTAGCGGGAGATGTAGATACGCAGTATTTT.

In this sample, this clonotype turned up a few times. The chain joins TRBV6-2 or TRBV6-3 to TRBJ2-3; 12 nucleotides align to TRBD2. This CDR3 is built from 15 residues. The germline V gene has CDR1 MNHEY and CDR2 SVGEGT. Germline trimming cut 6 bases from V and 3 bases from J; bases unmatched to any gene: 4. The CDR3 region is CASSGTSGRTDTQYF. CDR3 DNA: TGTGCCAGCAGCGGGACTAGCGGGCGGACAGATACGCAGTATTTT.

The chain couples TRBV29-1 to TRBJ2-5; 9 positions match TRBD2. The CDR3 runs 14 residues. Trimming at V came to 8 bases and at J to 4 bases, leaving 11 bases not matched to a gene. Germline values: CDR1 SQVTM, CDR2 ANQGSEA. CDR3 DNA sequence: TGCAGCCTTCGCTTGGCGGGGGGGGTAGAGACCCAGTACTTC. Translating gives CSLRLAGGVETQYF.

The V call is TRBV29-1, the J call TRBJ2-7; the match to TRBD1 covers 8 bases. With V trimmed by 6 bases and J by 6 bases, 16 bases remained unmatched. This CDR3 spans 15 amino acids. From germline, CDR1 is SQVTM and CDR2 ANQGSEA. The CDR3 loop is CSVEPRGTGSGEQYF. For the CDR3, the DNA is TGCAGCGTCGAACCCCGGGGGACAGGTTCCGGCGAGCAGTACTTC.

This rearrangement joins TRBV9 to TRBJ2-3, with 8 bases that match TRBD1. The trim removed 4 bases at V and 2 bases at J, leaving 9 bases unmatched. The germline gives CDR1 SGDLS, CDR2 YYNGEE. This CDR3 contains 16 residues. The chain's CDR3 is CASSLGQGITTDTQYF. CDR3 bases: TGTGCCAGCAGCCTTGGACAGGGAATAACCACAGATACGCAGTATTTT. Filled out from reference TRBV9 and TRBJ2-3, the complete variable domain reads DSGVTQTPKHLITATGQRVTLRCSPRSGDLSVYWYQQSLDQGLQFLIQYYNGEERAKGNILERFSAQQFPDLHSELNLSSLELGDSALYFCASSLGQGITTDTQYFGPGTRLTVL.

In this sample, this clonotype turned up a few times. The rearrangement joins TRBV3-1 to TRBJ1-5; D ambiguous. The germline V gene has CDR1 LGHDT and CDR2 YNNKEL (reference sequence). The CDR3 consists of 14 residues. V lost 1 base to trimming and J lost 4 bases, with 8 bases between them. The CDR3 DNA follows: TGTGCCAGCAGCCAAGGGCAAATTAATCAGCCCCAGCATTTT. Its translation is CASSQGQINQPQHF.

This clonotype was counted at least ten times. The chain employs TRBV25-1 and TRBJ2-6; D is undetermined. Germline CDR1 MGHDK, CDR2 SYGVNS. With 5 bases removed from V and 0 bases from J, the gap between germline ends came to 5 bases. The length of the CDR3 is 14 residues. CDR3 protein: CASSRDSGANVLTF. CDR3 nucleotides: TGTGCCAGCAGTCGAGACTCTGGGGCCAACGTCCTGACTTTC. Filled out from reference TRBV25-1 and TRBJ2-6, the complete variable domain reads EADIYQTPRYLVIGTGKKITLECSQTMGHDKMYWYQQDPGMELHLIHYSYGVNSTEKGDLSSESTVSRIRTEHFPLTLESARPSHTSQYLCASSRDSGANVLTFGAGSRLTVL.

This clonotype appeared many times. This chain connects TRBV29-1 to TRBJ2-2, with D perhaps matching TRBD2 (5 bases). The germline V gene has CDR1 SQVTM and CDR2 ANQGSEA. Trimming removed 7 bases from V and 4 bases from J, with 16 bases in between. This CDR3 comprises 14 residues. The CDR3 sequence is CSAEVAPFTGELFF. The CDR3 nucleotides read TGCAGCGCGGAGGTGGCTCCTTTCACCGGGGAGCTGTTTTTT.

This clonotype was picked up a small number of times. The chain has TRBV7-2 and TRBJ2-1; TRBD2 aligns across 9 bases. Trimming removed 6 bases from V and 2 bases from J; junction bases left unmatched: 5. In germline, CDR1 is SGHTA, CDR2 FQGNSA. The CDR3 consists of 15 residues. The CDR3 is CASSPTSGPYNEQFF. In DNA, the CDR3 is TGTGCCAGCAGTCCGACTAGCGGTCCCTACAATGAGCAGTTCTTC.

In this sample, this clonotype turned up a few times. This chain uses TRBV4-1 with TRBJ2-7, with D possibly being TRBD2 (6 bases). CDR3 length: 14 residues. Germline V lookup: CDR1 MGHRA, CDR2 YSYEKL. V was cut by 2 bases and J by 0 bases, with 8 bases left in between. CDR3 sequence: CASSQMTSSYEQYF. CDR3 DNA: TGCGCCAGCAGCCAAATGACTAGCTCCTACGAGCAGTACTTC.

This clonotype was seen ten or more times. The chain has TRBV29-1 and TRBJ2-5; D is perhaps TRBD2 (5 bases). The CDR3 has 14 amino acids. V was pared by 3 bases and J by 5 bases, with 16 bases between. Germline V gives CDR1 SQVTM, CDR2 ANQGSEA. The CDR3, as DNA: TGCAGCGTTGACTTCGGGGTCGGCTGGGAGACCCAGTACTTC. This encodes CSVDFGVGWETQYF.

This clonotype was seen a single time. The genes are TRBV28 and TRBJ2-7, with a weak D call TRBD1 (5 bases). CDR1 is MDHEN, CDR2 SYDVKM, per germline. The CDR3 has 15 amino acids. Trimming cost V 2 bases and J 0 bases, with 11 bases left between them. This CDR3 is CASSLGQSLSYEQYF. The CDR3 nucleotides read TGTGCCAGCAGTTTAGGACAAAGCCTCTCCTACGAGCAGTACTTC.